The 16 T cell receptor beta chains presented below share a single source sample, sequenced in a study of cytomegalovirus exposure and HLA in healthy donors. Researchers ran the PCR with 60 Vbeta and 13 Jbeta primers. Measured with immunoSEQ multiplex PCR; TCRdb has only the in-frame clones, and not every one. The data hold around 76,000 clones, with roughly 64% observed a single time. The sequenced sample was PBMCs. The receptors derive from a man between 35 and 55 years old in good health and CMV-seropositive.

The chain couples TRBV6-1 to TRBJ1-1, with D unresolved. Germline values: CDR1 MNHNS, CDR2 SASEGT. This CDR3 comprises 12 residues. V lost 8 bases and J lost 1, with 8 bases in between. The CDR3 coding sequence is TGTGCCAGCCTCGTCAGGAACACTGAAGCTTTCTTT. Translating it yields CASLVRNTEAFF.

This chain connects TRBV6-5 to TRBJ1-2, with 8 bases matching TRBD1. This CDR3 is built from 13 residues. Germline CDR1 MNHEY, CDR2 SVGAGI. With V trimmed by 2 bases and J by 5 bases, 1 base remained unmatched. The CDR3 is CASSYQGAYGYTF. The DNA of the CDR3 is TGTGCCAGCAGTTACCAGGGGGCGTATGGCTACACCTTC.

This chain links TRBV11-2 with TRBJ1-3; tentatively, D is TRBD1 (6 bases). The germline CDR1 and CDR2 sequences are SGHAT and FQNNGV. The ends were cut back, 8 bases at V and 0 bases at J, with 11 bases in the middle. This CDR3 region has 14 residues. In DNA form, the CDR3 reads TGTGCCAGCTCTGGGGGGGCCTCTGGAAACACCATATATTTT. It codes for CASSGGASGNTIYF.

This clone was seen more than once but under ten times. The chain carries TRBV6-6 and TRBJ1-1; D is unclear. Germline CDR1 is MNHNY and CDR2 is SVGAGI (reference sequence). This CDR3 is built from 14 residues. V was pared by 5 bases and J by 2 bases, with 12 bases between. The CDR3 region has the DNA TGTGCCAGCAGTGTGACTCTGAGTAACACTGAAGCTTTCTTT. Protein: CASSVTLSNTEAFF.

This clone is a singleton in its sample. This chain connects TRBV4-1 to TRBJ1-1; possibly TRBD1 for D (6 bases). The CDR3 runs to 14 residues. V dropped 1 base and J dropped 4 bases, with 10 bases sitting between them. Per germline, CDR1 MGHRA and CDR2 YSYEKL. CDR3 amino acids: CASSQGEGGTEAFF. As DNA, the CDR3 is TGCGCCAGCAGCCAAGGAGAAGGGGGCACTGAAGCTTTCTTT.

The chain uses TRBV27 and TRBJ1-1, with D hard to call. Deletions cut 7 bases from V and 1 base from J, with 7 bases between. Germline V gene data show CDR1 as MNHEY and CDR2 as SMNVEV (reference sequence). The CDR3 has 12 residues. CDR3: CASKRGNTEAFF. The CDR3 DNA is TGTGCCAGCAAGCGGGGGAACACTGAAGCTTTCTTT.

V is TRBV5-1 and J is TRBJ2-4; 12 bases agree with TRBD2. The CDR3 totals 15 residues. J was trimmed by 5 bases and V by 5 bases; bases with no gene match: 5. CDR1 SGHRS and CDR2 YFSETQ come from the germline V gene. CDR3 residues: CASSLAGGSENIQYF. The DNA of the CDR3 is TGCGCCAGCAGTCTAGCGGGAGGGAGCGAAAACATTCAGTACTTC. Looking up the rest from reference TRBV5-1 and TRBJ2-4 gives the full variable domain: KAGVTQTPRYLIKTRGQQVTLSCSPISGHRSVSWYQQTPGQGLQFLFEYFSETQRNKGNFPGRFSGRQFSNSRSEMNVSTLELGDSALYLCASSLAGGSENIQYFGAGTRLSVL.

This clone occurred a few times. This chain joins TRBV7-9 and TRBJ1-4, with D maybe TRBD1 (6 bases). The CDR3 contains 16 residues. V gave up 5 bases and J gave up 6 bases, with 19 bases separating them. The germline gives CDR1 SEHNR, CDR2 FQNEAQ (reference sequence). CDR3 DNA: TGTGCCAGCAGCCCAACCCCCGGGACACCGTATGAAAAACTGTTTTTT. This encodes CASSPTPGTPYEKLFF.

This chain joins TRBV11-2 and TRBJ2-3; 10 bases are shared with TRBD2. CDR1 and CDR2 from the germline V gene are SGHAT and FQNNGV. J lost 0 bases, V lost 4 bases, and 7 bases had no gene match. The CDR3 is 17 residues long. Here the CDR3 reads CASSSRTSGYSTDTQYF. The CDR3 region has the DNA TGTGCCAGCAGCTCCCGGACTAGCGGATATAGCACAGATACGCAGTATTTT.

The CDR3 DNA sequence: TGCGCCAGCAGCCAAAAACTCAAAGACGAGCAGTACTTC. Its protein is CASSQKLKDEQYF. The rearrangement links TRBV4-3 to TRBJ2-7, with D unclear. The CDR3 has 13 residues. Trimming took 2 bases from V and 5 from J, leaving 10 bases between them. Germline CDR1 reads LGHNA; CDR2 reads YSLEER.

V and J are TRBV5-1 and TRBJ1-2; D gene ambiguous. CDR1 and CDR2 (germline): SGHRS, YFSETQ. This CDR3 spans 14 amino acids. The V end lost 1 base, the J end lost 6 bases, and 13 bases lay between the germline ends. In nucleotides, the CDR3 is TGCGCCAGCAGCTTGTGGGGTAGGGAGGATGGCTACACCTTC. It encodes CASSLWGREDGYTF.

In this sample, this clone turned up many times. J is TRBJ1-6 and V is TRBV11-2; possible D gene TRBD1, 5 bases. Germline-derived CDR1 and CDR2 are SGHAT and FQNNGV. V gave up 0 bases and J gave up 10 bases, with 13 bases separating them. CDR3 length: 15 amino acids. DNA for the CDR3: TGTGCCAGCAGCTTAGAGGGGGGTCTAGAGTCACCCCTCCACTTT. Residues: CASSLEGGLESPLHF.

This chain connects TRBV12-5 to TRBJ1-4, with D perhaps TRBD1 (5 bases). This CDR3 has 14 amino acids. Germline-derived CDR1 and CDR2 are LGHNT and FRNRAP. V lost 5 bases and J 8 bases, leaving 15 bases between the germline ends. CDR3 protein: CASGPGQGGEKLFF. CDR3 nucleotides: TGTGCTAGTGGTCCGGGGCAGGGAGGAGAAAAACTGTTTTTT.

CDR3 nucleotides: TGTGCCAGCAGTCCTAGACAGGTCTCGGGGGAGACCCAGTACTTC. As protein: CASSPRQVSGETQYF. The J gene is TRBJ2-5, the V gene TRBV4-2, with D possibly being TRBD1 (6 bases). The CDR3 runs 15 residues. V was trimmed by 6 bases and J by 5 bases, leaving 19 bases between them. CDR1 and CDR2 (germline): LGHNA, YNFKEQ.

This sequence joins TRBV13 and TRBJ1-4, with D unresolved. Germline-derived CDR1 and CDR2 are PRHDT and FYEKMQ (reference sequence). CDR3 size: 17 residues. Between the trimmed V and J ends, which lost 5 bases and 2 bases, there was a span of 18 bases. This chain's CDR3 is CASSRGSTLGTNEKLFF. The CDR3, as DNA: TGTGCCAGCAGCAGAGGGTCAACCCTGGGGACTAATGAAAAACTGTTTTTT.

The V call is TRBV19, the J call TRBJ1-5; D perhaps matches TRBD1 (6 bases). The CDR3 extends over 18 amino acids. Germline-derived CDR1 and CDR2 are LNHDA and SQIVND (reference sequence). Trimming removed 4 bases from V and 4 bases from J, with 23 bases in between. For the CDR3, the DNA is TGTGCCAGTAGTACCTCTCGACGGGAGGGGACACCTAATCAGCCCCAGCATTTT. This translates into CASSTSRREGTPNQPQHF.